The T cell receptor (beta chain) described here comes from a study of T cell responses to AZD1222 COVID-19 vaccine. The table came from immunoSEQ multiplex PCR; TCRdb's copy has only in-frame clones and leaves some out. The table has over 65,000 clones, just over 90% seen once; the top ten hold roughly 7%. This clone was observed a single time. The germline V gene encodes CDR1 KGHSH and CDR2 LQKENI. The CDR3 runs 15 residues. The V segment lost 2 bases and the J segment 6 bases; nucleotides outside the gene matches: 8. The V gene is TRBV18, the J gene TRBJ2-7; 9 nucleotides match TRBD1. The sequence came from an adult in good health. The sample in question was peripheral blood, obtained on day 0 of MenACWY control vaccination. The chain's CDR3 is CASSPTGTGFAEQYF. CDR3 sequence (DNA): TGTGCCAGCTCACCAACCGGGACAGGGTTTGCCGAGCAGTACTTC. Complete variable domain (other parts from reference TRBV18 and TRBJ2-7): NAGVMQNPRHLVRRRGQEARLRCSPMKGHSHVYWYRQLPEEGLKFMVYLQKENIIDESGMPKERFSAEFPKEGPSILRIQQVVRGDSAAYFCASSPTGTGFAEQYFGPGTRLTVT.